One and the same sample provided the 24 T cell receptor beta chains below, sequenced in a study of shared clonotypes between healthy human individuals (dated by TCRdb to 2018 to 2020). The library was prepared using the immunoSEQ multiplex PCR assay. What TCRdb holds here is the immuneACCESS table cut down to in-frame rearrangements. Part of the clones is not present; checked against another copy, under half of the missing clones reflect an unresolved V gene, and the others are unexplained. This sample is represented by some 470,000 clones; less than 80% of them were singletons. 13% of the sample is held by the ten biggest clonotypes. The sequencing input was PBMCs. These TCRs come from a woman between 40 and 50 years old in good health. Some clones in this sample may be carry-over from other donors' samples.

In its sample, this clone was seen many times. The chain links TRBV13 to TRBJ2-1, with D perhaps TRBD2 (5 bases). Between the trimmed V and J ends, which lost 4 bases and 9 bases, there was a span of 10 bases. CDR3 length equals 12 residues. Looked up from germline, CDR1 is PRHDT and CDR2 is FYEKMQ (reference sequence). CDR3 DNA: TGTGCCAGCAGCTCCACTAGTGGTGAGCAGTTCTTC. The encoded protein is CASSSTSGEQFF. The variable domain in full, completed from reference TRBV13 and TRBJ2-1, reads AAGVIQSPRHLIKEKRETATLKCYPIPRHDTVYWYQQGPGQDPQFLISFYEKMQSDKGSIPDRFSAQQFSDYHSELNMSSLELGDSALYFCASSSTSGEQFFGPGTRLTVL.

Regarding this clone: The identical CDR3 is also encoded by other nucleotide sequences in the sample. The chain uses TRBV28 and TRBJ2-3; either TRBD1 or TRBD2 may fit D (5 bases each). This CDR3 spans 14 amino acids. Between the trimmed V and J ends, which lost 2 bases and 1 base, there was a span of 7 bases. The germline V gene encodes CDR1 MDHEN and CDR2 SYDVKM. The CDR3 DNA is TGTGCCAGCAGTTTACGAGGGGGCACAGATACGCAGTATTTT. Protein sequence: CASSLRGGTDTQYF.

The chain carries TRBV19 and TRBJ1-5, with 8 nucleotides matching TRBD1. V was clipped by 10 bases and J by 7 bases; unmatched bases: 12. Germline CDR1 LNHDA, CDR2 SQIVND (reference sequence). CDR3 length: 14 residues. This chain's CDR3 is CATSGTGGEQPQHF. The CDR3 DNA is TGTGCCACCTCAGGGACAGGTGGCGAGCAGCCCCAGCATTTT. Full variable domain (outside the CDR3, taken from reference TRBV19 and TRBJ1-5): DGGITQSPKYLFRKEGQNVTLSCEQNLNHDAMYWYRQDPGQGLRLIYYSQIVNDFQKGDIAEGYSVSREKKESFPLTVTSAQKNPTAFYLCATSGTGGEQPQHFGDGTRLSIL.

The chain recombines TRBV6-5 with TRBJ1-6; D perhaps matches TRBD1 (6 bases). V was shortened by 4 bases and J by 7 bases, with 17 bases between the two germline ends. CDR1 MNHEY and CDR2 SVGAGI come from the germline V gene. The CDR3 is made up of 16 amino acids. The CDR3 DNA reads as TGTGCCAGCAGTTCCCCAACAGGGATCCAGAATTCACCCCTCCACTTT. Translation: CASSSPTGIQNSPLHF.

This clone was seen at least ten times. The chain uses TRBV7-2 and TRBJ2-7; 8 nucleotides align to TRBD1. The junction had 5 bases not matched to a gene; V was cut back by 0 bases and J by 4 bases. Germline CDR1 SGHTA, CDR2 FQGNSA. The CDR3 is 15 residues long. CDR3 region: CASSLATGQGYEQYF. In DNA, the CDR3 is TGTGCCAGCAGCTTAGCGACCGGACAGGGTTACGAGCAGTACTTC.

This chain uses TRBV6-5 with TRBJ2-6; D may be TRBD1 (5 bases). The CDR3 sequence is 16 residues long. V was clipped by 2 bases and J by 0 bases, with 8 bases between them. Looked up from germline, CDR1 is MNHEY and CDR2 is SVGAGI. CDR3 loop: CASSYGAFSGANVLTF. Written as DNA, the CDR3 is TGTGCCAGCAGTTACGGGGCGTTCTCTGGGGCCAACGTCCTGACTTTC.

The chain combines TRBV11-2 with TRBJ2-1, with 9 bases matching TRBD2. The CDR3 totals 15 residues. From germline, CDR1 is SGHAT and CDR2 FQNNGV. J was trimmed by 4 bases and V by 3 bases; bases with no gene match: 4. CDR3 nucleotide sequence: TGTGCCAGCAGCTTCGGACTAGCGAATTACAATGAGCAGTTCTTC. Translation: CASSFGLANYNEQFF.

This chain connects TRBV19 to TRBJ2-7, with D perhaps TRBD1 (6 bases). V was clipped by 9 bases and J by 0 bases, with 21 bases between them. From germline, CDR1 is LNHDA and CDR2 SQIVND (reference sequence). The CDR3 covers 16 residues. The CDR3 nucleotides read TGTGCCAGGGGGCCGGACAGCGGAATCCACTCCTACGAGCAGTACTTC. This sequence encodes CARGPDSGIHSYEQYF. The whole variable domain, filled in from reference TRBV19 and TRBJ2-7, reads DGGITQSPKYLFRKEGQNVTLSCEQNLNHDAMYWYRQDPGQGLRLIYYSQIVNDFQKGDIAEGYSVSREKKESFPLTVTSAQKNPTAFYLCARGPDSGIHSYEQYFGPGTRLTVT.

The chain couples TRBV19 to TRBJ1-5; 9 bases map to TRBD1. CDR3 size: 15 residues. Germline CDR1 is LNHDA and CDR2 is SQIVND (reference sequence). V shed 3 bases and J 6 bases; nucleotides not matched to a gene: 6. CDR3: CASSIGGQGLQPQHF. The CDR3 DNA is TGTGCCAGTAGTATCGGGGGACAGGGCCTTCAGCCCCAGCATTTT.

This clone was counted a single time. V usage is TRBV6-1 and J usage is TRBJ2-2, with unresolved D. The CDR3 contains 16 residues. Trimming stripped 1 base from V and 2 bases from J, with 11 bases between. Germline CDR1 is MNHNS and CDR2 is SASEGT. CDR3 residues: CASSEGSLINTGELFF. CDR3 nucleotides: TGTGCCAGCAGTGAAGGGAGCCTTATTAACACCGGGGAGCTGTTTTTT.

The chain couples TRBV27 to TRBJ2-7, with D tentatively TRBD1 (6 bases). Trimming removed 7 bases from V and 0 bases from J, with 13 bases in between. The CDR3 sequence is 14 residues long. Germline CDR1 MNHEY, CDR2 SMNVEV (reference sequence). The CDR3 DNA reads TGTGCCAGCAAAGACAGGCCCAACTCCTACGAGCAGTACTTC. Encoded protein: CASKDRPNSYEQYF.

Note on this clone: Other DNA sequences within the sample encode an identical CDR3. This chain uses TRBV19 with TRBJ1-1; D gene uncertain. The CDR3 sequence is 13 residues long. Germline assignment: CDR1 LNHDA and CDR2 SQIVND (reference sequence). V lost 2 bases and J lost 1, with 5 bases in between. The CDR3 reads CASSIRQNTEAFF. DNA for the CDR3: TGTGCCAGTAGTATACGACAGAACACTGAAGCTTTCTTT.

The J gene is TRBJ2-7, the V gene TRBV19; TRBD2 matches at 14 bases. J was trimmed by 4 bases and V by 5 bases; bases with no gene match: 10. CDR3 length: 17 residues. CDR1 and CDR2 from the germline V gene are LNHDA and SQIVND (reference sequence). CDR3 DNA sequence: TGTGCCAGTAGTTATCGGACTAGCGGGAGGCTGATGTACGAGCAGTACTTC. As protein: CASSYRTSGRLMYEQYF.

The rearrangement joins TRBV30 to TRBJ1-2; D is unresolved. Germline V lookup: CDR1 GTSNPN, CDR2 SVGIG (reference sequence). CDR3 length: 11 amino acids. V was shortened by 1 base and J by 2 bases, with 2 bases between the two germline ends. In nucleotides, the CDR3 is TGTGCCTGGAGTGACAACTATGGCTACACCTTC. The encoded protein is CAWSDNYGYTF.

V usage is TRBV11-2 and J usage is TRBJ1-1; 8 nucleotides agree with TRBD1. The V gene end was trimmed by 4 bases and the J gene end by 3 bases; junction bases not matched to a gene: 4. This CDR3 spans 14 amino acids. CDR1 is SGHAT and CDR2 is FQNNGV in the germline V gene. The CDR3 region is CASSWTGLDTEAFF. The CDR3 DNA is TGTGCCAGCAGCTGGACAGGGTTGGACACTGAAGCTTTCTTT.

The rearrangement uses TRBV19 and TRBJ1-1, with D maybe TRBD1 (6 bases). Trimming shortened V by 3 bases and J by 5 bases, and 10 bases separated the two germline ends. CDR1 is LNHDA and CDR2 is SQIVND in the germline V gene (reference sequence). The CDR3 length is 13 residues. Here the CDR3 reads CASSMGGLTEAFF. The CDR3 DNA follows: TGTGCCAGTAGTATGGGGGGGCTGACTGAAGCTTTCTTT.

This chain connects TRBV2 to TRBJ2-7, with a tentative D call TRBD2 (6 bases). The germline V gene has CDR1 SNHLY and CDR2 FYNNEI. The CDR3 is made up of 14 amino acids. V lost 4 bases and J 7 bases, leaving 17 bases between the germline ends. CDR3 sequence reads: CASSGTNTSGEQYF. CDR3 DNA: TGTGCCAGCAGTGGGACTAACACCTCAGGGGAGCAGTACTTC.

This clone was counted at least ten times. The chain couples TRBV28 to TRBJ1-1; 7 nucleotides line up with TRBD1. The J segment lost 6 bases and the V segment lost 6 bases, leaving 13 bases of the junction unmatched. Per germline, CDR1 MDHEN and CDR2 SYDVKM. This CDR3 has 15 amino acids. CDR3 protein: CASRGDIGGGSEAFF. Here the CDR3 DNA reads TGTGCCAGCAGGGGGGATATAGGGGGCGGATCTGAAGCTTTCTTT.

About this clone: Other nucleotide sequences from this sample produce the same CDR3. The chain joins TRBV18 to TRBJ2-7; possible D gene TRBD1, 5 bases. V shed 3 bases and J shed 0 bases, with 9 bases lying between them. The CDR3 contains 14 residues. From germline, CDR1 is KGHSH and CDR2 LQKENI. The CDR3 DNA reads TGTGCCAGCTCACCTTCAGGGCGCTCCTACGAGCAGTACTTC. This codes for CASSPSGRSYEQYF. The variable domain in full, with the rest retrieved from reference TRBV18 and TRBJ2-7, is NAGVMQNPRHLVRRRGQEARLRCSPMKGHSHVYWYRQLPEEGLKFMVYLQKENIIDESGMPKERFSAEFPKEGPSILRIQQVVRGDSAAYFCASSPSGRSYEQYFGPGTRLTVT.

This clone showed up just a few times. This chain links TRBV18 with TRBJ2-2; D is ambiguous. The germline gives CDR1 KGHSH, CDR2 LQKENI. The CDR3 length is 14 residues. V was pared by 2 bases and J by 2 bases, with 6 bases between. CDR3 sequence: CASSPNTNTGELFF. The CDR3 DNA sequence: TGTGCCAGCTCACCAAACACTAACACCGGGGAGCTGTTTTTT.

The chain combines TRBV30 with TRBJ2-6; TRBD1 aligns across 7 bases. V shed 3 bases and J 0 bases; nucleotides not matched to a gene: 17. CDR3 size: 20 residues. The germline V gene encodes CDR1 GTSNPN and CDR2 SVGIG (reference sequence). The CDR3 bases are TGTGCCTGGAGCGGACACCAAGGGGGCGATCTCACCTCTGGGGCCAACGTCCTGACTTTC. It is translated as CAWSGHQGGDLTSGANVLTF. Based on the CDR3 plus reference TRBV30 and TRBJ2-6, the full variable domain is SQTIHQWPATLVQPVGSPLSLECTVEGTSNPNLYWYRQAAGRGLQLLFYSVGIGQISSEVPQNLSASRPQDRQFILSSKKLLLSDSGFYLCAWSGHQGGDLTSGANVLTFGAGSRLTVL.

This clone was counted once. The chain is built from TRBV7-2 and TRBJ2-4; D is possibly TRBD1 or TRBD2 (5 bases each). This CDR3 contains 15 residues. CDR1 is SGHTA, CDR2 FQGNSA, per germline. Deletions cut 5 bases from V and 8 bases from J, with 19 bases between. The CDR3 nucleotides are TGTGCCAGCAGCCCTTCGCAGGGACGGGTCGACATTCAGTACTTC. It codes for CASSPSQGRVDIQYF.

The chain is built from TRBV6-5 and TRBJ2-3; 11 bases are a match to TRBD2. The germline V gene has CDR1 MNHEY and CDR2 SVGAGI. With 6 bases clipped from V and 4 bases from J, the junction kept 6 bases outside the gene matches. The CDR3 runs 15 residues. The CDR3 here is CASRRTSGYSDTQYF. The CDR3 DNA is TGTGCCAGCAGGCGGACTAGCGGGTATTCAGATACGCAGTATTTT.

This chain uses TRBV18 with TRBJ2-7; weak D call: TRBD2 (6 bases). CDR1 and CDR2 (germline): KGHSH, LQKENI. The CDR3 has 16 residues. Trimming left V 1 base short and J 0 bases short, with 13 bases between. The CDR3 DNA follows: TGTGCCAGCTCACCACGTCTGGGACTGAGCTCCTACGAGCAGTACTTC. It is translated as CASSPRLGLSSYEQYF.